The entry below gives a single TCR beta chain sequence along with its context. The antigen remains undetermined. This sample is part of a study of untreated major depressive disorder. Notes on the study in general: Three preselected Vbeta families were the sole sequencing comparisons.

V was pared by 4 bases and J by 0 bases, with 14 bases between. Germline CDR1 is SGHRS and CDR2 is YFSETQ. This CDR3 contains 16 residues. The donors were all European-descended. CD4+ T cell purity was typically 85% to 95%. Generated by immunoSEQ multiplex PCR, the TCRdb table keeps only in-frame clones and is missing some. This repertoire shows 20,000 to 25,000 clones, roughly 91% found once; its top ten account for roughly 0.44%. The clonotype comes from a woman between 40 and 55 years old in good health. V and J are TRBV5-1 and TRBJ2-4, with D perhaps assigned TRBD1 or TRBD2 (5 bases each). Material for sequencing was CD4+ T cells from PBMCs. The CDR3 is CASSQGTSIAKNIQYF. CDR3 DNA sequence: TGCGCCAGCAGCCAAGGGACCTCAATAGCCAAAAACATTCAGTACTTC.